A single sample gave rise to the 28 T cell receptor beta chains below, sequenced in a study of T-cell memory formation after mild COVID-19 (dated by TCRdb to 2020 to 2022). The library was built by means of 5' RACE. This sample was sequenced with an Illumina NovaSeq 6000. TCRdb's own reprocessing of the public reads used fastp at Q25 and MiXCR and kept productive beta chains. Each record represents a unique CDR3 protein, reported with the most common genes and DNA among its rows. Within this sample are 270,000 or so distinct CDR3 sequences, with about a sixth of them counted one time only. Under 30% of the sample is in the top ten clones. Input material: PBMCs or a T cell subset sorted from them (not recorded which). These receptors all come from a man younger than 35 who had mild COVID-19 (a few samples of this study predate the infection). The sample titles of this study are shuffled in the database, so cell type and time point are left out; the donor was told from shared clones.

The chain recombines TRBV9 with TRBJ2-1, with 9 bases that match TRBD2. The CDR3 is 17 amino acids. CDR1 and CDR2 (germline): SGDLS, YYNGEE. The V and J ends lost 0 bases and 0 bases, in that order; junction bases with no gene match: 4. The CDR3 coding sequence is TGTGCCAGCAGCGTAGGTCTTAGCGGGAGCTCCTACAATGAGCAGTTCTTC. It codes for CASSVGLSGSSYNEQFF.

The rearrangement joins TRBV10-2 to TRBJ2-4, with 10 bases that match TRBD2. CDR3 length equals 16 residues. The germline CDR1 and CDR2 sequences are WSHSY and SAAADI. Unmatched junction bases numbered 10, after V lost 6 bases and J lost 5 bases. DNA of the CDR3: TGCGCCAGCAGGTATCCGGGACTAGCGACCGAAAACATTCAGTACTTC. It is translated as CASRYPGLATENIQYF.

The V gene is TRBV2, the J gene TRBJ1-1; 7 bases are a match to TRBD1. CDR1 SNHLY and CDR2 FYNNEI come from the germline V gene. V lost 4 bases and J lost 5; bases outside the gene matches: 7. The CDR3 is made up of 14 amino acids. Here the CDR3 DNA reads TGTGCCAGCAGTGGGGAGGGGGCAGGGACTGAAGCTTTCTTT. Its protein is CASSGEGAGTEAFF. Based on the CDR3 plus reference TRBV2 and TRBJ1-1, the full variable domain is EPEVTQTPSHQVTQMGQEVILRCVPISNHLYFYWYRQILGQKVEFLVSFYNNEISEKSEIFDDQFSVERPDGSNFTLKIRSTKLEDSAMYFCASSGEGAGTEAFFGQGTRLTVV.

This clonotype was seen more than once but under ten times. The V gene is TRBV7-9, the J gene TRBJ2-1; D possibly uses TRBD1 or TRBD2 (6 bases each). The germline V gene encodes CDR1 SEHNR and CDR2 FQNEAQ (reference sequence). The CDR3 extends over 16 amino acids. Trimming removed 1 base at V and 0 bases at J, with 10 bases between. The CDR3 loop reads CASSLGGASSYNEQFF. DNA of the CDR3: TGTGCCAGCAGCTTAGGGGGGGCCAGCTCCTACAATGAGCAGTTCTTC.

This clonotype was counted only a few times. CDR3 bases: TGTGCCAGCAGCCAAGATAGCTTCTACGAGCAGTACTTC. It codes for CASSQDSFYEQYF. The chain carries TRBV3-1 and TRBJ2-7, with D uncertain. Deletions cut 0 bases from V and 3 bases from J, with 6 bases between. Per germline, CDR1 LGHDT and CDR2 YNNKEL (reference sequence). This CDR3 comprises 13 residues.

This clonotype was observed a few times. V gene TRBV7-9 combines with J gene TRBJ2-3, with TRBD2 as a possible D gene (5 bases). Germline values: CDR1 SEHNR, CDR2 FQNEAQ (reference sequence). This CDR3 has 12 residues. V was cut by 4 bases and J by 5 bases, with 7 bases left in between. The CDR3 DNA is TGTGCCAGCAGCTCCAGCGGAGATACGCAGTATTTT. The encoded protein is CASSSSGDTQYF. The variable domain in full, with the rest retrieved from reference TRBV7-9 and TRBJ2-3, is DTGVSQNPRHKITKRGQNVTFRCDPISEHNRLYWYRQTLGQGPEFLTYFQNEAQLEKSRLLSDRFSAERPKGSFSTLEIQRTEQGDSAMYLCASSSSGDTQYFGPGTRLTVL.

The rearrangement links TRBV7-9 to TRBJ1-2, with D perhaps TRBD1 (6 bases). CDR1 is SEHNR and CDR2 is FQNEAQ in the germline V gene (reference sequence). The germline V and J ends were trimmed by 3 bases and 8 bases, with 13 bases remaining between them. The CDR3 consists of 13 residues. CDR3 DNA sequence: TGTGCCAGCAGCTTCGGACAGAGGGTAGGCTACACCTTC. Translating gives CASSFGQRVGYTF.

The chain carries TRBV19 and TRBJ1-1, with 8 nucleotides matching TRBD1. V was clipped by 5 bases and J by 7 bases; unmatched bases: 6. Germline V gene lookup returns CDR1 LNHDA and CDR2 SQIVND (reference sequence). The CDR3 runs to 13 residues. In DNA, the CDR3 is TGTGCCAGTAGTGCCCCAGGGGGCATTGAAGCTTTCTTT. Protein product: CASSAPGGIEAFF.

The chain uses TRBV7-6 and TRBJ2-1; 9 bases are shared with TRBD2. Germline V gives CDR1 SGHVS, CDR2 FNYEAQ. CDR3 length: 17 residues. With V trimmed by 1 base and J by 0 bases, 4 bases remained unmatched. The CDR3 nucleotides read TGTGCCAGCAGCTTAGGCGGTAGCGGGGGCTCCTACAATGAGCAGTTCTTC. Translated: CASSLGGSGGSYNEQFF.

This rearrangement joins TRBV4-3 to TRBJ1-4; D ambiguous. The CDR3 covers 18 residues. V lost 0 bases, J lost 6 bases, and 20 bases lay in between. The germline V gene has CDR1 LGHNA and CDR2 YSLEER. The CDR3 spells CASSQDKPLRREDEKLFF. For the CDR3, the DNA is TGCGCCAGCAGCCAAGATAAGCCTCTGCGGAGAGAGGATGAAAAACTGTTTTTT.

There are a few counts of this clonotype. The chain combines TRBV27 with TRBJ1-1; a weak D match, TRBD1 (6 bases). The CDR3 is 14 residues long. The V and J ends lost 6 bases and 1 base respectively, with 12 bases between them. Germline values: CDR1 MNHEY, CDR2 SMNVEV (reference sequence). The DNA of the CDR3 is TGTGCCAGCAGCCCCGCAGGGGAGAACACTGAAGCTTTCTTT. It yields the protein CASSPAGENTEAFF.

This clonotype turned up a few times. This rearrangement joins TRBV5-5 to TRBJ2-7; weak D call: TRBD1 (6 bases). Trimming removed 4 bases at V and 2 bases at J, with 16 bases between. The CDR3 covers 15 residues. CDR1 is SGHKS and CDR2 is YYEKEE in the germline V gene (reference sequence). CDR3 in amino acids: CASSPGDTRTYEQYV. DNA for the CDR3: TGTGCCAGCAGCCCCGGGGACACACGAACCTACGAGCAGTACGTC.

This clonotype was seen a few times. The chain is built from TRBV27 and TRBJ2-3; D remains ambiguous. V was clipped by 3 bases and J by 4 bases, with 8 bases between them. The CDR3 sequence is 13 residues long. Germline-derived CDR1 and CDR2 are MNHEY and SMNVEV (reference sequence). CDR3 sequence (DNA): TGTGCCAGCAGTTTGTCTAGTGCAGATACGCAGTATTTT. Protein: CASSLSSADTQYF.

This clonotype was counted many times. The rearrangement joins TRBV6-5 to TRBJ2-2; TRBD2 might be the D (6 bases). CDR3 length: 17 residues. Trimming took off 5 bases at V and 1 base at J, with 17 bases between the two ends. Germline CDR1 is MNHEY and CDR2 is SVGAGI. The CDR3 DNA sequence: TGTGCCAGCAGTCCTGGGTCCGGGAGACGGAACACCGGGGAGCTGTTTTTT. This sequence encodes CASSPGSGRRNTGELFF.

The V call is TRBV6-2 or TRBV6-3, the J call TRBJ2-2; tentative D call: TRBD1 (6 bases). Germline V gives CDR1 MNHEY, CDR2 SVGEGT. V lost 0 bases and J lost 6, with 8 bases in between. The CDR3 consists of 14 residues. CDR3 coding DNA: TGTGCCAGCAGTTACTCGTACAGGGCCGGGGAGCTGTTTTTT. Its protein is CASSYSYRAGELFF.

The table lists this clonotype with a few counts. The rearrangement joins TRBV3-1 to TRBJ2-1, with 10 bases fitting TRBD2. Looked up from germline, CDR1 is LGHDT and CDR2 is YNNKEL (reference sequence). Trimming removed 4 bases from V and 9 bases from J; junction bases left unmatched: 12. The CDR3 is 16 amino acids. The CDR3 here is CASSRIAGGRTGEQFF. The CDR3, as DNA: TGTGCCAGCAGCCGGATAGCGGGGGGCCGGACCGGTGAGCAGTTCTTC.

This clonotype was recorded a few times. The gene calls are TRBV7-3 and TRBJ2-3, with D perhaps matching TRBD1 or TRBD2 (6 bases each). The CDR3 length is 14 residues. CDR1 and CDR2 (germline): SGHTA, FQGTGA. The ends were cut back, 5 bases at V and 6 bases at J, with 15 bases in the middle. CDR3 sequence reads: CASSPPGAGDTQYF. The CDR3 DNA follows: TGTGCCAGCAGCCCCCCGGGGGCAGGGGATACGCAGTATTTT.

This clonotype was counted ten times or more. The chain joins TRBV27 to TRBJ2-1; D is perhaps TRBD1 or TRBD2 (5 bases each). This CDR3 region has 15 residues. V lost 1 base and J lost 9, with 16 bases in between. From germline, CDR1 is MNHEY and CDR2 SMNVEV (reference sequence). The CDR3 sequence: CASSLWDPGASEQFF. The CDR3 bases are TGTGCCAGCAGTTTATGGGATCCCGGGGCCTCTGAGCAGTTCTTC.

This clonotype has more than one count but fewer than ten. The V and J genes are TRBV7-8 and TRBJ2-5; perhaps D is TRBD1 or TRBD2 (5 bases each). Trimming pared 5 bases from V and 5 bases from J, leaving 18 bases between. This CDR3 region has 15 residues. The germline V gene has CDR1 SGHVS and CDR2 FQNEAQ. The CDR3 coding sequence is TGTGCCAGCAGCCTGGGACCACCGAAGGGGGAGACCCAGTACTTC. Protein product: CASSLGPPKGETQYF. The variable domain in full, with the rest retrieved from reference TRBV7-8 and TRBJ2-5, is GAGVSQSPRYKVAKRGQDVALRCDPISGHVSLFWYQQALGQGPEFLTYFQNEAQLDKSGLPSDRFFAERPEGSVSTLKIQRTQQEDSAVYLCASSLGPPKGETQYFGPGTRLLVL.

This clonotype was counted a few times. V usage is TRBV6-4 and J usage is TRBJ2-3; a weak D match, TRBD1 (5 bases). Germline values: CDR1 MRHNA, CDR2 SNTAGT. Trimming shortened V by 0 bases and J by 3 bases, and 13 bases separated the two germline ends. This CDR3 contains 16 residues. CDR3 sequence: CASSDSPGATTDTQYF. CDR3 nucleotide sequence: TGTGCCAGCAGTGACTCCCCTGGGGCTACTACAGATACGCAGTATTTT.

The chain couples TRBV11-1 to TRBJ2-3; 13 bases fit TRBD2. This CDR3 contains 18 residues. The germline gives CDR1 SGHAT, CDR2 FQDESV (reference sequence). Unmatched junction bases numbered 10, after V lost 5 bases and J lost 2 bases. The CDR3 sequence is CASSPGGTSGEYTDTQYF. CDR3 DNA sequence: TGTGCCAGCAGCCCCGGTGGGACTAGCGGGGAGTACACAGATACGCAGTATTTT.

This clonotype has a handful of counts. The V and J genes are TRBV10-1 and TRBJ2-1, with TRBD2 identical over 8 bases. Germline V gene sequence: CDR1 WNHNN, CDR2 SYGVQD (reference sequence). The length of the CDR3 is 16 residues. V dropped 5 bases and J dropped 3; count of bases not matched to a gene: 9. Here the CDR3 DNA reads TGCGCCAGCAGTAAGCTCCGGGGGGGTTTCTACAATGAGCAGTTCTTC. It is translated as CASSKLRGGFYNEQFF.

This clonotype was counted a few times. The chain recombines TRBV20-1 with TRBJ2-7, with TRBD2 as a possible D gene (6 bases). Germline loops: CDR1 DFQATT, CDR2 SNEGSKA (reference sequence). The CDR3 is 13 amino acids. V lost 2 bases and J 7 bases, leaving 15 bases between the germline ends. CDR3 residues: CSARSTGDQEQYV. In DNA, the CDR3 is TGCAGTGCTAGAAGTACGGGGGATCAGGAGCAGTACGTC.

The CDR3 here is CASSLGYTGNTIYF. The CDR3 DNA reads as TGTGCCAGCAGCTTAGGTTACACTGGAAACACCATATATTTT. V and J are TRBV7-6 and TRBJ1-3, with D unresolved. The CDR3 is 14 residues long. Germline V gene lookup returns CDR1 SGHVS and CDR2 FNYEAQ. With 1 base removed from V and 2 bases from J, the gap between germline ends came to 6 bases.

This clonotype was seen a single time. The chain is built from TRBV4-2 and TRBJ2-3, with D perhaps given as TRBD1 or TRBD2 (5 bases each). The V end was cut by 0 bases, the J end by 0 bases, with 7 bases between. The germline CDR1 and CDR2 sequences are LGHNA and YNFKEQ. The CDR3 runs 15 residues. Here the CDR3 DNA reads TGTGCCAGCAGCCAAGATTGGGACAGCACAGATACGCAGTATTTT. Encoded protein: CASSQDWDSTDTQYF.

The rearrangement uses TRBV7-2 and TRBJ2-3; D not certain. CDR1 is SGHTA, CDR2 FQGNSA, per germline. The ends were cut back, 4 bases at V and 15 bases at J, with 20 bases in the middle. This CDR3 has 13 residues. The CDR3 reads CASSSFTNLQSYF. DNA of the CDR3: TGTGCCAGCAGCTCGTTTACCAACCTGCAGTCCTATTTT.

Only one count was recorded for this clonotype. The junction differs from germline at one of its ends, possibly a read error. This chain connects TRBV7-9 to TRBJ1-2; D not certain. The CDR3 sequence is 8 residues long. Germline CDR1 reads SEHNR; CDR2 reads FQNEAQ (reference sequence). CDR3 in DNA: TGTGCCAGCAGCCCTCGCTTCTTC. Its translation is CASSPRFF. Variable domain in full (rest from reference TRBV7-9 and TRBJ1-2): DTGVSQNPRHKITKRGQNVTFRCDPISEHNRLYWYRQTLGQGPEFLTYFQNEAQLEKSRLLSDRFSAERPKGSFSTLEIQRTEQGDSAMYLCASSPRFFGSGTRLTVV.

This clonotype was seen a single time. The chain has TRBV4-1 and TRBJ1-2; TRBD1 matches at 8 bases. V lost 0 bases to trimming and J lost 4 bases; unmatched junction nucleotides: 7. Germline CDR1 MGHRA, CDR2 YSYEKL. The CDR3 extends over 16 amino acids. The CDR3 loop is CASSQDDRGYSYGYTF. DNA for the CDR3: TGCGCCAGCAGCCAAGATGACAGGGGATATAGCTATGGCTACACCTTC.